The present T cell receptor (beta chain) was sequenced within a study of T cell responses to AZD1222 COVID-19 vaccine. The data were produced by immunoSEQ multiplex PCR, yet TCRdb's version contains in-frame clones alone and is incomplete. The data hold about 110,000 clones, with around 90% observed a single time. The V gene's germline CDR1 is MNHEY and CDR2 SVGAGI. The V end lost 4 bases, the J end lost 0 bases, and 13 bases lay between the germline ends. The length of the CDR3 is 16 residues. Sequenced material: peripheral blood, taken on day 0 of AZD1222 vaccination. The chain uses TRBV6-5 and TRBJ1-3, with a possible D match to TRBD1 (5 bases). The TCR originated in an adult in good health. DNA for the CDR3: TGTGCCAGCAGTTCTCGGGTTGGGGCCTCTGGAAACACCATATATTTT. It codes for CASSSRVGASGNTIYF.